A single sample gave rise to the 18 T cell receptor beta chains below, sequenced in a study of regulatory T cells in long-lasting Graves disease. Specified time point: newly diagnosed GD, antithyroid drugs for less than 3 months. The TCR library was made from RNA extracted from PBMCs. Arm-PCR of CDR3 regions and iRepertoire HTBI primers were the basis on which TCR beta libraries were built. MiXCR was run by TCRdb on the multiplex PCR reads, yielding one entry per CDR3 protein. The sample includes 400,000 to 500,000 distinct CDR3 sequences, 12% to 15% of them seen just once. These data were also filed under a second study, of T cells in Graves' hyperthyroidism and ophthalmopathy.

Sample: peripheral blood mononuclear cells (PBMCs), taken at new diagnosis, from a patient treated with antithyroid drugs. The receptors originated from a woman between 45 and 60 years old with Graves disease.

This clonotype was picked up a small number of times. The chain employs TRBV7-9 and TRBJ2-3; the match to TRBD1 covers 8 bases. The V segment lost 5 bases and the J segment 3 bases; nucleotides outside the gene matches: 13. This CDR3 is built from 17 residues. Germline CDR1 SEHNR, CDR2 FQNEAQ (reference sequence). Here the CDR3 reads CASSEPQGADITDTQYF. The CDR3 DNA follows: TGTGCCAGCAGCGAACCGCAGGGGGCCGACATTACAGATACGCAGTATTTT.

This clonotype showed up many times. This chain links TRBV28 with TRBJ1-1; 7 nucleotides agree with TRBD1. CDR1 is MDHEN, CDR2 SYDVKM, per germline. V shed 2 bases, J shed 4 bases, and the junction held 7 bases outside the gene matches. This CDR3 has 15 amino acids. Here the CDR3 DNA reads TGTGCCAGCAGTTTAACCCAGACAGGGCCCACTGAAGCTTTCTTT. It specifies CASSLTQTGPTEAFF.

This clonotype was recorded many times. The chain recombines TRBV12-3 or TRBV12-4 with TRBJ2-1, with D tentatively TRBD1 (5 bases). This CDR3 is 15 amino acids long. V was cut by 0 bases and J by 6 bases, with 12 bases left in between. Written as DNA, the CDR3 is TGTGCCAGCAGTTTAGCGCTAGACAGATTCAATGAGCAGTTCTTC. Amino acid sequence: CASSLALDRFNEQFF.

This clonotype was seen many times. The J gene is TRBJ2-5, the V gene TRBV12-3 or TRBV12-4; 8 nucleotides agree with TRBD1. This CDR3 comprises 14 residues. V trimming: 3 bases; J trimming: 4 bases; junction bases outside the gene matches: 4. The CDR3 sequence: CASSLFGQGETQYF. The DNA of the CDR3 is TGTGCCAGCAGTTTGTTCGGACAGGGAGAGACCCAGTACTTC.

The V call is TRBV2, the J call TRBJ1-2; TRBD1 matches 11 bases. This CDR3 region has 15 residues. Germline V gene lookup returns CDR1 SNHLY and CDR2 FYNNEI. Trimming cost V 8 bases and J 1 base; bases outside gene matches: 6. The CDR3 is CASEDRGRNNYGYTF. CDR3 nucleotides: TGTGCCAGCGAGGACAGGGGGCGTAATAACTATGGCTACACCTTC.

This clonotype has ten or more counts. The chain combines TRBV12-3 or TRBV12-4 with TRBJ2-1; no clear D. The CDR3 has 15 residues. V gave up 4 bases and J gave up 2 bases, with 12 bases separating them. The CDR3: CASSSGVVTYNEQFF. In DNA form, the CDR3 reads TGTGCCAGCAGTTCTGGGGTAGTAACCTACAATGAGCAGTTCTTC.

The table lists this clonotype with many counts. CDR3 in amino acids: CASSGNSPLHF. CDR3 nucleotides: TGTGCCAGCAGTGGTAATTCACCCCTCCACTTT. The chain combines TRBV3-1 with TRBJ1-6, with D unclear. This CDR3 has 11 residues. Germline CDR1 reads LGHDT; CDR2 reads YNNKEL (reference sequence). Trimming cost V 6 bases and J 6 bases, with 3 bases left between them. Filled out from reference TRBV3-1 and TRBJ1-6, the complete variable domain reads DTAVSQTPKYLVTQMGNDKSIKCEQNLGHDTMYWYKQDSKKFLKIMFSYNNKELIINETVPNRFSPKSPDKAHLNLHINSLELGDSAVYFCASSGNSPLHFGNGTRLTVT.

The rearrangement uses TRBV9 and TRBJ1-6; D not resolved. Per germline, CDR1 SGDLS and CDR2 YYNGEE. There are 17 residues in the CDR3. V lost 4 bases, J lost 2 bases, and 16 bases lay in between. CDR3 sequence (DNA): TGTGCCAGCAGCTACGACGTGGGGATCACCTATAATTCACCCCTCCACTTT. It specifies CASSYDVGITYNSPLHF.

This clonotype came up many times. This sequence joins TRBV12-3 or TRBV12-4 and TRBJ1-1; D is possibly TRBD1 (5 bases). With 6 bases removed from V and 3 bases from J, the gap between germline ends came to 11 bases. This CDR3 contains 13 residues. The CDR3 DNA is TGTGCCAGCAGGGGGGACCTCTACACTGAAGCTTTCTTT. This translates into CASRGDLYTEAFF.

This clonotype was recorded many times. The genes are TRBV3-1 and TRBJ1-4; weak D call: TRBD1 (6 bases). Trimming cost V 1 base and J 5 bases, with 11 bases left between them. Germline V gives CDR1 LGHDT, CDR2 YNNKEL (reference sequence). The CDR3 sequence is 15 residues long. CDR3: CASSQVGGTNEKLFF. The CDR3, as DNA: TGTGCCAGCAGCCAAGTGGGGGGCACCAATGAAAAACTGTTTTTT.

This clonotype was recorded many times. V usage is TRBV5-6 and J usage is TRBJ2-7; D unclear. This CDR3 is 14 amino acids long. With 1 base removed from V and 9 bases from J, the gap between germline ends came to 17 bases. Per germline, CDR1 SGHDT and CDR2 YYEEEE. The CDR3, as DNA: TGTGCCAGCAGCTTGTACAGCCCTTCTCTGGGGCAGTACTTC. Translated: CASSLYSPSLGQYF.

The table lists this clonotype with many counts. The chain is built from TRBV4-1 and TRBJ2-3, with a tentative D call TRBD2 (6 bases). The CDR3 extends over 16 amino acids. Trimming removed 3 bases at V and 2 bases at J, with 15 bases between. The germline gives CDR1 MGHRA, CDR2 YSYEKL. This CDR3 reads CASSHQAGSITDTQYF. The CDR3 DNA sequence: TGCGCCAGCAGCCATCAAGCGGGCTCGATCACAGATACGCAGTATTTT.

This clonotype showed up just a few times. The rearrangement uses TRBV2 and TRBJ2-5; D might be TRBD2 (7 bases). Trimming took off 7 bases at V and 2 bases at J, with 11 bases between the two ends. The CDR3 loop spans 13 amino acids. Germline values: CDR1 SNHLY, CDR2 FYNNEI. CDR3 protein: CASTEGGQETQYF. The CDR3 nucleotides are TGTGCCAGCACGGAGGGGGGGCAAGAGACCCAGTACTTC. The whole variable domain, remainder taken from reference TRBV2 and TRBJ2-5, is EPEVTQTPSHQVTQMGQEVILRCVPISNHLYFYWYRQILGQKVEFLVSFYNNEISEKSEIFDDQFSVERPDGSNFTLKIRSTKLEDSAMYFCASTEGGQETQYFGPGTRLLVL.

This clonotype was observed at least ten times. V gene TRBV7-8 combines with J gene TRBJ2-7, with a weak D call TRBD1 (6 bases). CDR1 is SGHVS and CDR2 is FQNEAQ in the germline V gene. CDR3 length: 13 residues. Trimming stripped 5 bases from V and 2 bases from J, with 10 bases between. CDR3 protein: CASSTRTAYEQYF. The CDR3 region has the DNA TGTGCCAGCAGCACTCGGACAGCCTACGAGCAGTACTTC.

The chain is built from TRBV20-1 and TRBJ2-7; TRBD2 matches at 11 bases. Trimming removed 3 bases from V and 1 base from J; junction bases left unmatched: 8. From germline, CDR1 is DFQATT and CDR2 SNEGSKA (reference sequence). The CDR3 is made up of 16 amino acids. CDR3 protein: CSASPFGTSGSYEQYF. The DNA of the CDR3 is TGCAGTGCTAGTCCGTTTGGGACTAGCGGATCCTACGAGCAGTACTTC.

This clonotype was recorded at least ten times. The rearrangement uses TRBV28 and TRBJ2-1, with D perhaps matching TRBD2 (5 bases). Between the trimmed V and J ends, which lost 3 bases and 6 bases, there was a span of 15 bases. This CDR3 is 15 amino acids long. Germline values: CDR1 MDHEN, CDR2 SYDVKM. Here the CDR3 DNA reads TGTGCCAGCAGTTTCGGGCTAGCCCCCGCCAATGAGCAGTTCTTC. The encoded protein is CASSFGLAPANEQFF.

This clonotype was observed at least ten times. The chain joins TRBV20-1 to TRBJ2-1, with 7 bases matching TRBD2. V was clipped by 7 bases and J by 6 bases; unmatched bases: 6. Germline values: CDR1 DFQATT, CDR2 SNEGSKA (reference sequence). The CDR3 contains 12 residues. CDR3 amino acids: CSGGGSSNEQFF. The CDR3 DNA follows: TGCAGTGGAGGCGGGAGTAGCAATGAGCAGTTCTTC.

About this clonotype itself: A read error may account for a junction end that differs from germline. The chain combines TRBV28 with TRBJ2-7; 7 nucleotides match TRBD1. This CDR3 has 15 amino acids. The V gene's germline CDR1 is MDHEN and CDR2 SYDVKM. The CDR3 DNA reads TGTGCCAGCACCCTGGGGACAGTGGTCTCCTACGAGCAGCACTTC. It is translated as CASTLGTVVSYEQHF.